These 21 T cell receptor beta chains were all obtained from the same sample, sequenced in a study of blood T cell repertoires in COVID-19. The data were produced by immunoSEQ multiplex PCR, yet TCRdb's version contains in-frame clones alone and is incomplete. The table shows over 110,000 clones, with more than 60% occurring only once. Sequenced sample: peripheral blood. The receptors were gathered from a man aged 80 or over with acute or convalescent COVID-19.

This chain links TRBV7-7 with TRBJ2-2, with D unresolved. Deletions cut 6 bases from V and 1 base from J, with 9 bases between. This CDR3 has 14 amino acids. Germline values: CDR1 SSHAT, CDR2 FNYEAQ (reference sequence). Written as DNA, the CDR3 is TGTGCCAGCAGTCCGAGACAGAACACCGGGGAGCTGTTTTTT. Amino acids: CASSPRQNTGELFF.

The V call is TRBV7-8, the J call TRBJ1-1; D call uncertain. The V gene's germline CDR1 is SGHVS and CDR2 FQNEAQ. CDR3 length equals 14 residues. V was shortened by 7 bases and J by 2 bases, with 14 bases between the two germline ends. CDR3 amino acids: CASTWLAENTEAFF. CDR3 coding DNA: TGTGCCAGCACCTGGCTAGCGGAAAACACTGAAGCTTTCTTT.

This clone showed up just once. This rearrangement joins TRBV7-2 to TRBJ2-2; 9 nucleotides agree with TRBD2. The CDR3 loop spans 17 amino acids. V was clipped by 1 base and J by 6 bases; unmatched bases: 9. Looked up from germline, CDR1 is SGHTA and CDR2 is FQGNSA. Written as DNA, the CDR3 is TGTGCCAGCAGCTTAGTTTTTGTGGCGGGGGGGCCCGGGGAGCTGTTTTTT. It translates to CASSLVFVAGGPGELFF. Filled out from reference TRBV7-2 and TRBJ2-2, the complete variable domain reads GAGVSQSPSNKVTEKGKDVELRCDPISGHTALYWYRQSLGQGLEFLIYFQGNSAPDKSGLPSDRFSAERTGGSVSTLTIQRTQQEDSAVYLCASSLVFVAGGPGELFFGEGSRLTVL.

This chain links TRBV27 with TRBJ1-1; D possibly corresponds to TRBD1 (6 bases). With 6 bases removed from V and 1 base from J, the gap between germline ends came to 12 bases. Germline CDR1 MNHEY, CDR2 SMNVEV (reference sequence). CDR3 length: 14 residues. The CDR3 loop is CASSLRGPNTEAFF. CDR3 nucleotide sequence: TGTGCCAGCAGCCTCAGGGGTCCGAACACTGAAGCTTTCTTT.

This chain connects TRBV6-2 or TRBV6-3 to TRBJ1-1; possibly TRBD1 for D (5 bases). The V and J ends lost 7 bases and 7 bases respectively, with 34 bases between them. Germline lookup yields CDR1 MNHEY and CDR2 SVGEGT. The CDR3 is 19 amino acids. CDR3 protein: CASNPTPSAGGREAHEAFF. CDR3 nucleotide sequence: TGTGCCAGCAACCCCACCCCTTCCGCGGGAGGCAGGGAGGCTCATGAAGCTTTCTTT.

The chain couples TRBV18 to TRBJ2-7; 9 bases are shared with TRBD1. Germline V gene data show CDR1 as KGHSH and CDR2 as LQKENI. With V trimmed by 3 bases and J by 7 bases, 10 bases remained unmatched. This CDR3 region has 15 residues. The CDR3 protein is CASSPRDRDVREQYF. The DNA for the CDR3 is TGTGCCAGCTCACCCCGGGACAGGGATGTTCGTGAGCAGTACTTC.

The gene calls are TRBV11-2 and TRBJ1-1, with a tentative D call TRBD1 (6 bases). Germline values: CDR1 SGHAT, CDR2 FQNNGV. This CDR3 is 17 amino acids long. Between the trimmed V and J ends, which lost 5 bases and 0 bases, there was a span of 19 bases. The CDR3 region is CASSPTGTRLMNTEAFF. CDR3 DNA: TGTGCCAGCAGCCCCACCGGGACACGACTAATGAACACTGAAGCTTTCTTT.

This clone has only one observation. The gene calls are TRBV19 and TRBJ1-5; no clear D gene. Per the germline V gene, CDR1 is LNHDA and CDR2 is SQIVND (reference sequence). This CDR3 spans 14 amino acids. The V end lost 4 bases, the J end lost 7 bases, and 14 bases lay between the germline ends. The CDR3 region is CASSRLPETQPQHF. The CDR3 DNA reads as TGTGCCAGTAGTAGACTGCCCGAAACACAGCCCCAGCATTTT. The complete variable domain, with remaining parts taken from reference TRBV19 and TRBJ1-5, reads DGGITQSPKYLFRKEGQNVTLSCEQNLNHDAMYWYRQDPGQGLRLIYYSQIVNDFQKGDIAEGYSVSREKKESFPLTVTSAQKNPTAFYLCASSRLPETQPQHFGDGTRLSIL.

The V call is TRBV5-1, the J call TRBJ1-1; TRBD1 matches at 9 bases. Losses at the gene ends were 4 bases for V and 7 bases for J; bases not matched to a gene: 8. Germline V lookup: CDR1 SGHRS, CDR2 YFSETQ. CDR3 length equals 14 residues. The CDR3 DNA reads as TGCGCCAGCAGCCCCCTACAGGGGGCGCGTGAAGCTTTCTTT. This translates into CASSPLQGAREAFF.

The chain joins TRBV18 to TRBJ1-5; perhaps TRBD1 as D (5 bases). The CDR3 has 12 amino acids. Germline CDR1 is KGHSH and CDR2 is LQKENI. The V end lost 4 bases, the J end lost 4 bases, and 5 bases lay between the germline ends. CDR3 amino acids: CASSQGNQPQHF. CDR3 DNA: TGTGCCAGCTCACAGGGGAATCAGCCCCAGCATTTT.

This chain connects TRBV9 to TRBJ2-1; D might be TRBD2 (6 bases). The length of the CDR3 is 15 residues. With 4 bases removed from V and 2 bases from J, the gap between germline ends came to 13 bases. From germline, CDR1 is SGDLS and CDR2 YYNGEE. CDR3 nucleotides: TGTGCCAGCAGCCCCCGGGACTGGACCTACAATGAGCAGTTCTTC. Translated, it gives CASSPRDWTYNEQFF. Filled out from reference TRBV9 and TRBJ2-1, the complete variable domain reads DSGVTQTPKHLITATGQRVTLRCSPRSGDLSVYWYQQSLDQGLQFLIQYYNGEERAKGNILERFSAQQFPDLHSELNLSSLELGDSALYFCASSPRDWTYNEQFFGPGTRLTVL.

This clone was counted between two and nine times. The rearrangement joins TRBV28 to TRBJ1-2; D is unresolved. The V gene's germline CDR1 is MDHEN and CDR2 SYDVKM. This CDR3 is 11 amino acids long. Trimming took 3 bases from V and 4 from J, leaving 3 bases between them. CDR3 DNA: TGTGCCAGCAGTTTCTTCTATGGCTACACCTTC. Protein sequence: CASSFFYGYTF.

The chain joins TRBV3-1 (or the pseudogene TRBV3-2) to TRBJ1-2; 10 bases align to TRBD1. The junction had 0 bases not matched to a gene; V was cut back by 3 bases and J by 2 bases. Looked up from germline, CDR1 is LGHDT and CDR2 is YNNKEL (reference sequence). The CDR3 extends over 14 amino acids. This CDR3 is CASSQDRGNYGYTF. The DNA for the CDR3 is TGTGCCAGCAGCCAGGACAGGGGGAACTATGGCTACACCTTC.

The chain uses TRBV7-3 and TRBJ1-2, with 9 bases matching TRBD1. This CDR3 has 14 amino acids. Germline assignment: CDR1 SGHTA and CDR2 FQGTGA. V was pared by 4 bases and J by 7 bases, with 7 bases of the junction left unmatched. For the CDR3, the DNA is TGTGCCAGCAGCTCTACAGGGGGCATGGGTGGCTACACCTTC. It yields the protein CASSSTGGMGGYTF.

The chain has TRBV29-1 and TRBJ2-1; 7 bases line up with TRBD2. Germline values: CDR1 SQVTM, CDR2 ANQGSEA. This CDR3 region has 16 residues. The V gene end was trimmed by 2 bases and the J gene end by 0 bases; junction bases not matched to a gene: 7. Written as DNA, the CDR3 is TGCAGCGTTGAATATAGCGGGCCGAGCTCCTACAATGAGCAGTTCTTC. It is translated as CSVEYSGPSSYNEQFF.

CDR3 nucleotides: TGTGCCAGCAGCGCCGGACAGGGATTGGAAAAACTGTTTTTT. As protein: CASSAGQGLEKLFF. The chain has TRBV9 and TRBJ1-4; 8 positions match TRBD1. V lost 3 bases and J lost 8; bases outside the gene matches: 6. Germline values: CDR1 SGDLS, CDR2 YYNGEE. CDR3 size: 14 residues.

The chain combines TRBV27 with TRBJ2-1, with 7 bases matching TRBD1. Per the germline V gene, CDR1 is MNHEY and CDR2 is SMNVEV (reference sequence). V lost 2 bases, J lost 4 bases, and 5 bases stayed unmatched. The CDR3 has 15 amino acids. Written as DNA, the CDR3 is TGTGCCAGCAGTTTACAGACAGGGCTTTACAATGAGCAGTTCTTC. This codes for CASSLQTGLYNEQFF.

The rearrangement joins TRBV4-2 to TRBJ2-7; 10 bases map to TRBD1. Germline V CDR1 and CDR2: LGHNA, YNFKEQ. The CDR3 is made up of 16 amino acids. The V gene end was trimmed by 2 bases and the J gene end by 5 bases; junction bases not matched to a gene: 9. The CDR3 nucleotides are TGTGCCAGCAGCCAACTGGGCGACAGGGGGCTTGACGAGCAGTACTTC. It specifies CASSQLGDRGLDEQYF.

The V gene is TRBV4-3, the J gene TRBJ1-1; D unresolved. The CDR3 sequence is 17 residues long. Germline V gene lookup returns CDR1 LGHNA and CDR2 YSLEER. The V end was cut by 0 bases, the J end by 0 bases, with 14 bases between. CDR3 protein: CASSQDRARGMNTEAFF. The DNA of the CDR3 is TGCGCCAGCAGCCAAGATCGGGCGCGCGGGATGAACACTGAAGCTTTCTTT.

The chain combines TRBV2 with TRBJ1-3, with a weak D call TRBD1 (6 bases). The V and J ends lost 5 bases and 0 bases respectively, with 8 bases between them. The CDR3 has 14 residues. The germline V gene encodes CDR1 SNHLY and CDR2 FYNNEI. The CDR3 DNA is TGTGCCAGCAGTCCGGACAGCTCTGGAAACACCATATATTTT. Translation gives CASSPDSSGNTIYF.

The gene calls are TRBV7-8 and TRBJ1-1, with D unclear. V was trimmed by 5 bases and J by 1 base, leaving 5 bases between them. Germline CDR1 and CDR2: SGHVS and FQNEAQ. The CDR3 consists of 12 residues. CDR3 bases: TGTGCCAGCAGCCCTTGGAACACTGAAGCTTTCTTT. This sequence encodes CASSPWNTEAFF.